Listed here is a single T cell receptor (beta chain). The antigen remains unidentified. Eight separate reactions per sample yielded the cDNA. Each UMI, carrying a 6-nucleotide sample barcode, came from template switching. From its re-call of the 5' RACE reads, TCRdb lists each CDR3 protein once, without DNA. The table for this sample gives just over 300,000 distinct CDR3 sequences. The CDR3 length is 15 residues. From germline, CDR1 is DFQATT and CDR2 SNEGSKA (reference sequence). This sample is drawn from a study of monozygotic twins with inflammatory bowel disease. Study outcomes and limitations: Lower sharing of clonotypes with other individuals was seen in IBD patients than in healthy twins. This was most marked in patients showing signs of disease activity.

For every donor, one blood sample of approximately 2.3 ml was drawn. Sequenced material: blood. The source is a human donor with ulcerative colitis or Crohn's disease, or a healthy co-twin of an affected twin (not recorded which). The chain carries TRBV20-1 and TRBJ2-7; TCRdb's D call, TRBD2, is unchecked because there is no DNA. The CDR3 loop is CSAAGQALRGYEQYF.